The next 29 T cell receptor beta chains were all read from a single sample in a study of CD8 T cells in ankylosing spondylitis. Each CDR3 protein gets one entry after TCRdb re-called the 5' RACE reads with MiXCR. This table has 200,000 to 300,000 distinct CDR3 sequences, roughly a tenth appearing once. The sequenced material came from blood, either unsorted or a sorted T cell fraction (not recorded which). These receptors all stem from a male donor with ankylosing spondylitis or in good health (not recorded which).

This clonotype was counted at least ten times. The genes are TRBV18 and TRBJ1-1; D is undetermined. Germline-derived CDR1 and CDR2 are KGHSH and LQKENI. The CDR3 is made up of 14 amino acids. The germline V and J ends were trimmed by 1 base and 5 bases, with 11 bases remaining between them. The CDR3 is CASSPQGENTEAFF. The CDR3 DNA reads TGTGCCAGCTCACCACAGGGAGAGAATACTGAAGCTTTCTTT.

In the case of this clonotype: A much larger clone sits a single nucleotide away, making a read error possible. V gene TRBV30 combines with J gene TRBJ2-3; D ambiguous. V gave up 1 base and J gave up 3 bases, with 17 bases separating them. The CDR3 is 16 amino acids. Looked up from germline, CDR1 is GTSNPN and CDR2 is SVGIG (reference sequence). CDR3: CAWSGGNLIQTDTQYF. The CDR3 region has the DNA TGTGCCTGGAGTGGTGGGAACCTCATCCAGACAGATACGCAGTATTTT.

This clonotype was detected ten times or more. The J gene is TRBJ2-7, the V gene TRBV6-5; 13 nucleotides agree with TRBD2. There are 15 residues in the CDR3. J lost 4 bases, V lost 2 bases, and 2 bases had no gene match. Germline CDR1 MNHEY, CDR2 SVGAGI. The CDR3 DNA reads TGTGCCAGCAGTTACGGACTAGCGGGAGCGTACGAGCAGTACTTC. This sequence encodes CASSYGLAGAYEQYF.

This clonotype was detected only a few times. The V and J genes are TRBV12-3 or TRBV12-4 and TRBJ1-6; 7 bases fit TRBD1. V trimming: 6 bases; J trimming: 7 bases; junction bases outside the gene matches: 6. This CDR3 is built from 14 residues. CDR3 nucleotides: TGTGCCAGCAGCAGACAGGGCAAGAATTCACCCCTCCACTTT. Its translation: CASSRQGKNSPLHF.

V gene TRBV7-2 combines with J gene TRBJ2-7; D perhaps matches TRBD2 (7 bases). Trimming took off 1 base at V and 6 bases at J, with 13 bases between the two ends. There are 14 residues in the CDR3. Germline-derived CDR1 and CDR2 are SGHTA and FQGNSA. For the CDR3, the DNA is TGTGCCAGCAGCTTAGGCCCAGGGGAGGGCGAGCAGTACTTC. It yields the protein CASSLGPGEGEQYF.

This clonotype was seen repeatedly, ten times or more. This chain connects TRBV7-6 to TRBJ2-1; 7 bases fit TRBD2. The CDR3 loop spans 18 amino acids. Germline trimming cut 2 bases from V and 5 bases from J; bases unmatched to any gene: 15. In germline, CDR1 is SGHVS, CDR2 FNYEAQ. CDR3 sequence reads: CASSLYPRASGYNNEQFF. DNA of the CDR3: TGTGCCAGCAGCTTATACCCCCGGGCTAGCGGTTATAACAATGAGCAGTTCTTC.

This clonotype was detected ten times or more. The rearrangement joins TRBV5-1 to TRBJ2-1; D gene ambiguous. CDR3 length: 13 amino acids. V shed 0 bases and J shed 3 bases, with 4 bases lying between them. Germline lookup yields CDR1 SGHRS and CDR2 YFSETQ. The CDR3 spells CASSLGDYNEQFF. The CDR3 DNA is TGCGCCAGCAGCTTGGGAGACTACAATGAGCAGTTCTTC.

This clonotype was seen more than once but under ten times. The rearrangement joins TRBV6-1 to TRBJ2-7, with 9 bases matching TRBD2. The length of the CDR3 is 15 residues. Germline V gene sequence: CDR1 MNHNS, CDR2 SASEGT. Unmatched junction bases numbered 7, after V lost 6 bases and J lost 1 base. The CDR3 is CASSAGTSTSYEQYF. CDR3 DNA sequence: TGTGCCAGCAGCGCCGGGACTAGCACTTCCTACGAGCAGTACTTC.

This clonotype was seen only a few times. This sequence joins TRBV7-9 and TRBJ1-1; TRBD1 is a possible D gene (6 bases). CDR3 size: 15 residues. The V gene's germline CDR1 is SEHNR and CDR2 FQNEAQ (reference sequence). V was clipped by 5 bases and J by 0 bases, with 13 bases between them. DNA for the CDR3: TGTGCCAGCAGCCTCGGGACATGGCTGAACACTGAAGCTTTCTTT. This codes for CASSLGTWLNTEAFF.

This clonotype was counted ten times or more. The rearrangement links TRBV5-1 to TRBJ2-1; D is possibly TRBD1 (5 bases). Looked up from germline, CDR1 is SGHRS and CDR2 is YFSETQ. V was clipped by 4 bases and J by 9 bases, with 14 bases between them. The CDR3 is made up of 13 amino acids. The CDR3 nucleotides are TGCGCCAGCAGCACCCCCCCCAGGGTTGAGCAGTTCTTC. Amino acid sequence: CASSTPPRVEQFF.

This clonotype was detected many times. V gene TRBV15 combines with J gene TRBJ1-6; no clear D. Germline V gene sequence: CDR1 LNHNV, CDR2 YYDKDF (reference sequence). Trimming removed 3 bases from V and 7 bases from J, with 13 bases in between. The CDR3 is 15 residues long. This CDR3 reads CATSREDPRNSPLHF. The CDR3 region has the DNA TGTGCCACCAGCAGGGAGGACCCTCGAAATTCACCCCTCCACTTT.

This clonotype came up many times. The genes are TRBV4-1 and TRBJ1-3; a possible D gene is TRBD1 (5 bases). CDR1 is MGHRA, CDR2 YSYEKL, per germline. Trimming shortened V by 6 bases and J by 0 bases, and 24 bases separated the two germline ends. The CDR3 covers 19 residues. CDR3 in DNA: TGCGCCAGCAGGGCTCTTTTGGGGGGGGTTTCTTCCTCTGGAAACACCATATATTTT. Translation gives CASRALLGGVSSSGNTIYF.

This clonotype has at least ten counts. The chain couples TRBV5-1 to TRBJ1-4, with TRBD1 identical over 8 bases. There are 12 residues in the CDR3. The trim removed 4 bases at V and 7 bases at J, leaving 0 bases unmatched. Germline V gives CDR1 SGHRS, CDR2 YFSETQ. Written as DNA, the CDR3 is TGCGCCAGCAGCGGACAGGGTGAAAAACTGTTTTTT. Amino acids: CASSGQGEKLFF.

This clonotype came up a few times. The V and J genes are TRBV6-5 and TRBJ2-5, with 7 bases aligning to TRBD1. CDR3 length equals 15 residues. Germline assignment: CDR1 MNHEY and CDR2 SVGAGI. V was clipped by 4 bases and J by 1 base; unmatched bases: 6. The CDR3 DNA reads as TGTGCCAGCAGTTTCGGACAGGCGATCCAAGAGACCCAGTACTTC. This translates into CASSFGQAIQETQYF.

This clonotype was detected ten times or more. This chain joins TRBV12-3 or TRBV12-4 and TRBJ2-7; 10 bases are a match to TRBD1. With V trimmed by 1 base and J by 7 bases, 7 bases remained unmatched. CDR3 length: 15 amino acids. The chain's CDR3 is CASSLGQGARSEQYF. As DNA, the CDR3 is TGTGCCAGCAGTTTAGGACAGGGGGCGCGATCGGAGCAGTACTTC.

The V and J genes are TRBV11-2 and TRBJ2-5; D is possibly TRBD1 or TRBD2 (6 bases each). Germline V gives CDR1 SGHAT, CDR2 FQNNGV. This CDR3 comprises 15 residues. The V end lost 7 bases, the J end lost 2 bases, and 17 bases lay between the germline ends. CDR3 DNA: TGTGCCAGCACCACTACCCGGGGGCCTCAAGAGACCCAGTACTTC. This translates into CASTTTRGPQETQYF.

About this clonotype itself: One base away lies a much larger clone, so this may be a sequencing read error. This chain connects TRBV6-5 to TRBJ2-7; 7 bases match TRBD1. This CDR3 has 13 amino acids. Germline loops: CDR1 MNHEY, CDR2 SVGAGI. The CDR3 sequence is CTSSYRQGHEQYF. The CDR3 coding sequence is TGTACCAGCAGTTACCGACAGGGCCACGAGCAGTACTTC.

There are many counts of this clonotype. The chain links TRBV12-3 or TRBV12-4 to TRBJ1-2; no clear D gene. This CDR3 comprises 11 residues. Trimming left V 7 bases short and J 4 bases short, with 7 bases between. This CDR3 is CASTLAYGYTF. DNA of the CDR3: TGTGCCAGCACCCTGGCCTATGGCTACACCTTC.

Points on this clonotype: Since a much larger clone is just one base distant, this may be a read error. This chain connects TRBV5-1 to TRBJ1-5; a possible D gene is TRBD1 (6 bases). Between the trimmed V and J ends, which lost 0 bases and 9 bases, there was a span of 13 bases. Germline CDR1 SGHRS, CDR2 YFSETQ. The CDR3 length is 14 residues. The CDR3 DNA reads TGCGCCAGCAGCTTGGGGCCAGGGGATCGGCCCCAGCATTTT. Translating it yields CASSLGPGDRPQHF.

This clonotype has ten or more counts. This rearrangement joins TRBV20-1 to TRBJ1-1, with a possible D match to TRBD1 (6 bases). The CDR3 is 16 amino acids. Germline values: CDR1 DFQATT, CDR2 SNEGSKA (reference sequence). The germline V and J ends were trimmed by 0 bases and 5 bases, with 19 bases remaining between them. CDR3 protein: CSARDQRTAGPTEAFF. The CDR3 DNA is TGCAGTGCTAGAGATCAGCGGACAGCGGGGCCGACTGAAGCTTTCTTT.

This clonotype was observed at least ten times. This chain connects TRBV7-9 to TRBJ2-5, with D unclear. The V end lost 4 bases, the J end lost 2 bases, and 14 bases lay between the germline ends. The CDR3 is 15 residues long. From germline, CDR1 is SEHNR and CDR2 FQNEAQ (reference sequence). The CDR3, as DNA: TGTGCCAGCAGCTACCCAATGGGGTCACAAGAGACCCAGTACTTC. It yields the protein CASSYPMGSQETQYF.

This clonotype has at least ten counts. Written as DNA, the CDR3 is TGCAGCGTCAAACCGGGACAGGGGGACTACGAGCAGTACTTC. It encodes CSVKPGQGDYEQYF. V usage is TRBV29-1 and J usage is TRBJ2-7, with TRBD1 matching over 11 bases. CDR3 length equals 14 residues. V lost 6 bases, J lost 3 bases, and 7 bases stayed unmatched. The germline V gene has CDR1 SQVTM and CDR2 ANQGSEA.

This clonotype has a count of ten or more. The chain uses TRBV11-2 and TRBJ2-7; D gene unclear. This CDR3 contains 11 residues. Germline V gene lookup returns CDR1 SGHAT and CDR2 FQNNGV. V was cut by 1 base and J by 6 bases, with 4 bases left in between. The CDR3 nucleotides read TGTGCCAGCAGCTTAGGCCTCGAGCAGTACTTC. It codes for CASSLGLEQYF.

The chain combines TRBV6-1 with TRBJ2-5, with D perhaps being TRBD1 or TRBD2 (5 bases each). Germline CDR1 and CDR2: MNHNS and SASEGT. The CDR3 is 13 amino acids. CDR3 region: CASANGAVETQYF. The CDR3 bases are TGTGCTTCCGCGAACGGGGCAGTCGAGACCCAGTACTTC.

This clonotype was seen at least ten times. The CDR3 protein is CASSPPAGQYSPLHF. The DNA of the CDR3 is TGTGCCAGCAGCCCCCCAGCGGGACAGTATTCACCCCTCCACTTT. The chain combines TRBV3-2 with TRBJ1-6; the table's D gene call, TRBD1, was not cross checked with the DNA. TRBV3-2 is an annotated pseudogene. This CDR3 has 15 residues.

This clonotype appeared many times. This chain links TRBV20-1 with TRBJ1-5, with 9 bases matching TRBD1. This CDR3 has 14 residues. Looked up from germline, CDR1 is DFQATT and CDR2 is SNEGSKA (reference sequence). V dropped 4 bases and J dropped 8; count of bases not matched to a gene: 9. Here the CDR3 DNA reads TGCAGTGCTACCTATGGACAGGGGATAAAGCCCCAGCATTTT. Protein sequence: CSATYGQGIKPQHF.

This clonotype appeared many times. The chain carries TRBV12-3 or TRBV12-4 and TRBJ2-3; D unclear. The CDR3 consists of 15 residues. Trimming took 6 bases from V and 6 from J, leaving 19 bases between them. CDR3 loop: CASSPAFHNRDTQYF. CDR3 DNA: TGTGCCAGCAGCCCAGCCTTCCATAACCGGGATACGCAGTATTTT.

This clonotype was counted many times. The gene calls are TRBV19 and TRBJ1-2; D perhaps matches TRBD1 (6 bases). Deletions cut 7 bases from V and 4 bases from J, with 16 bases between. Germline loops: CDR1 LNHDA, CDR2 SQIVND (reference sequence). The CDR3 covers 14 residues. The CDR3 DNA sequence: TGTGCCAGTACCTCCCTCGGGGGCTTCTATGGCTACACCTTC. Amino acids: CASTSLGGFYGYTF. Based on the CDR3 plus reference TRBV19 and TRBJ1-2, the full variable domain is DGGITQSPKYLFRKEGQNVTLSCEQNLNHDAMYWYRQDPGQGLRLIYYSQIVNDFQKGDIAEGYSVSREKKESFPLTVTSAQKNPTAFYLCASTSLGGFYGYTFGSGTRLTVV.

Many counts were recorded for this clonotype. This chain uses TRBV5-1 with TRBJ2-7, with D perhaps TRBD2 (6 bases). V lost 2 bases and J lost 9, with 18 bases in between. There are 14 residues in the CDR3. Germline V gives CDR1 SGHRS, CDR2 YFSETQ. This CDR3 is CASSLAGETGRQYF. CDR3 nucleotide sequence: TGCGCCAGCAGCTTAGCGGGCGAAACCGGGAGGCAGTACTTC. The whole variable domain, remainder taken from reference TRBV5-1 and TRBJ2-7, is KAGVTQTPRYLIKTRGQQVTLSCSPISGHRSVSWYQQTPGQGLQFLFEYFSETQRNKGNFPGRFSGRQFSNSRSEMNVSTLELGDSALYLCASSLAGETGRQYFGPGTRLTVT.